The clone carrying this T cell receptor beta chain was recorded at least ten times. TCRdb fed the reads into MiXCR, producing one record per CDR3 protein. The table shows some 280,000 distinct CDR3 sequences, with around 13% occurring only once. The CDR3 length is 15 residues. Germline CDR1 and CDR2: SGHVS and FQNEAQ. The ends lost 4 bases at V and 1 base at J; junction bases unmatched: 3. This entry comes from a study of T cell repertoires in cytomegalovirus infection. Sample: PBMCs. The sequence came from a human donor in good health (CMV status not recorded). Some clones in this sample may be carry-over from other donors' samples. The V gene is TRBV7-8, the J gene TRBJ2-3, with 9 bases matching TRBD2. CDR3 sequence: CASSSLAGGTDTQYF. In nucleotides, the CDR3 is TGTGCCAGCAGCTCGTTAGCGGGGGGCACAGATACGCAGTATTTT.